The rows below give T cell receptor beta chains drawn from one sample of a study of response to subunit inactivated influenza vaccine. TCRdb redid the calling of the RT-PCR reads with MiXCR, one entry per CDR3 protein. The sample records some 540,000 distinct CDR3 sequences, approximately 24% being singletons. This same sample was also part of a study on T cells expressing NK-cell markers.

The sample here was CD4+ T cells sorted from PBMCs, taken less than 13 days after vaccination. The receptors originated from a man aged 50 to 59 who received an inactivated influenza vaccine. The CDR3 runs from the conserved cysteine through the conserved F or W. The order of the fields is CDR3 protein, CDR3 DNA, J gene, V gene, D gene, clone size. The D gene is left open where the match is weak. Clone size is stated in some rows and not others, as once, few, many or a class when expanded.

CDR3: CASSLLQGEGETQYF
DNA: TGTGCCAGCAGCCTTCTTCAGGGGGAAGGAGAGACCCAGTACTTC
J: TRBJ2-5
V: TRBV6-2/TRBV6-3
D: TRBD1
size: few

CDR3: CASSSGTGRWGNQPQHF
DNA: TGTGCCAGTAGTAGCGGGACAGGGCGATGGGGCAATCAGCCCCAGCATTTT
J: TRBJ1-5
V: TRBV19
D: TRBD1
size: NA

CDR3: CASSLLRGSDTQYF
DNA: TGTGCCAGCAGTTTGCTACGCGGATCAGATACGCAGTATTTT
J: TRBJ2-3
V: TRBV12-3/TRBV12-4
D: NA
size: NA

CDR3: CASSLVAGVVDTQYF
DNA: TGCGCCAGCAGCTTGGTAGCGGGAGTTGTAGATACGCAGTATTTT
J: TRBJ2-3
V: TRBV5-1
D: TRBD2
size: many

CDR3: CSADPSGRGDEQFF
DNA: TGCAGTGCGGACCCTAGCGGGAGGGGAGATGAGCAGTTCTTC
J: TRBJ2-1
V: TRBV20-1
D: TRBD2
size: NA

CDR3: CASRVGGTGASYEQYF
DNA: TGTGCCAGCCGCGTCGGAGGGACAGGGGCCTCCTACGAGCAGTACTTC
J: TRBJ2-7
V: TRBV28
D: TRBD1
size: NA

CDR3: CASSPSGDRVTYGNQPQHF
DNA: TGTGCCAGCAGCCCTAGCGGGGACAGGGTAACGTATGGCAATCAGCCCCAGCATTTT
J: TRBJ1-5
V: TRBV27
D: TRBD1
size: NA

CDR3: CASSQVFRRLGGEQYF
DNA: TGTGCCAGCAGCCAAGTTTTTCGACGTTTGGGAGGCGAGCAGTACTTC
J: TRBJ2-7
V: TRBV4-2
D: NA
size: few

CDR3: CASSLSLAGILSTEAFF
DNA: TGTGCCAGCAGCTTAAGTTTGGCAGGTATCCTGAGCACTGAAGCTTTCTTT
J: TRBJ1-1
V: TRBV7-6
D: NA
size: NA

CDR3: CASSGDRKETQYF
DNA: TGTGCCAGCAGTGGGGACAGAAAAGAGACCCAGTACTTC
J: TRBJ2-5
V: TRBV28
D: TRBD1
size: NA

CDR3: CSARGGLQQFF
DNA: TGCAGTGCTAGGGGTGGGCTTCAGCAGTTCTTC
J: TRBJ2-1
V: TRBV20-1
D: NA
size: few

CDR3: CSARVTLGYGYTF
DNA: TGCAGTGCGAGGGTGACTCTGGGCTATGGCTACACCTTC
J: TRBJ1-2
V: TRBV20-1
D: NA
size: NA

CDR3: CASSPLRENTGELFF
DNA: TGTGCCAGCTCACCACTGCGGGAGAACACCGGGGAGCTGTTTTTT
J: TRBJ2-2
V: TRBV18
D: NA
size: NA

CDR3: CASRDSGNSPLHF
DNA: TGTGCCAGCAGGGACAGTGGGAATTCACCCCTCCACTTT
J: TRBJ1-6
V: TRBV6-1
D: NA
size: NA

CDR3: CASSAQGLEGYTF
DNA: TGTGCCAGCAGCGCACAGGGTTTGGAAGGCTACACCTTC
J: TRBJ1-2
V: TRBV11-1
D: NA
size: NA

CDR3: CASSLSSGQGATTQYF
DNA: TGTGCCAGCAGTTTATCATCGGGACAGGGTGCGACCACCCAGTACTTC
J: TRBJ2-5
V: TRBV27
D: TRBD1
size: NA

CDR3: CASSLSPQGMNTEAFF
DNA: TGCGCCAGCAGCCTTTCACCCCAGGGCATGAACACTGAAGCTTTCTTT
J: TRBJ1-1
V: TRBV5-1
D: NA
size: NA

CDR3: CATSRGTGTTEQYF
DNA: TGTGCCACCAGCAGAGGGACAGGTACGACCGAGCAGTACTTC
J: TRBJ2-7
V: TRBV15
D: TRBD1
size: NA

CDR3: CSATGTAAYNEQFF
DNA: TGCAGTGCTACCGGGACAGCAGCCTACAATGAGCAGTTCTTC
J: TRBJ2-1
V: TRBV20-1
D: TRBD1
size: few

CDR3: CSALAGTNSYEQYF
DNA: TGCAGTGCCCTAGCGGGAACTAACTCCTACGAGCAGTACTTC
J: TRBJ2-7
V: TRBV20-1
D: TRBD2
size: NA

CDR3: CASSLSGVGETQYF
DNA: TGTGCCAGCAGCTTATCCGGGGTAGGGGAGACCCAGTACTTC
J: TRBJ2-5
V: TRBV7-6
D: NA
size: few

CDR3: CASSYSIGLPAGEQYF
DNA: TGTGCCAGCAGTTACTCGATTGGGCTGCCTGCTGGGGAGCAGTACTTC
J: TRBJ2-7
V: TRBV6-5
D: NA
size: NA

CDR3: CSISETSGRVAYEQYF
DNA: TGCAGTATATCCGAGACTAGCGGGAGGGTCGCCTACGAGCAGTACTTC
J: TRBJ2-7
V: TRBV20-1
D: TRBD2
size: few

CDR3: CSASVGGPYEQFF
DNA: TGCAGTGCTAGTGTGGGAGGGCCCTATGAGCAGTTCTTC
J: TRBJ2-1
V: TRBV20-1
D: TRBD2
size: NA

CDR3: CASSTGIRTEAFF
DNA: TGTGCCAGCAGCACAGGGATTCGCACTGAAGCTTTCTTT
J: TRBJ1-1
V: TRBV25-1
D: NA
size: few

CDR3: CASSWGDREDYGYTF
DNA: TGTGCCAGCAGCTGGGGGGACAGGGAGGACTATGGCTACACCTTC
J: TRBJ1-2
V: TRBV5-4
D: TRBD1
size: NA

CDR3: CASSFRTGRTGELFF
DNA: TGTGCCAGCAGTTTTCGGACAGGGCGAACCGGGGAGCTGTTTTTT
J: TRBJ2-2
V: TRBV12-3/TRBV12-4
D: TRBD1
size: NA

CDR3: CASSSTGVRVETQYF
DNA: TGTGCCAGCAGTTCCACAGGGGTCCGGGTGGAGACCCAGTACTTC
J: TRBJ2-5
V: TRBV6-2/TRBV6-3
D: TRBD1
size: NA

CDR3: CASSKGLAGGSNEQFF
DNA: TGTGCCAGCAGCAAAGGACTAGCGGGAGGGAGCAATGAGCAGTTCTTC
J: TRBJ2-1
V: TRBV7-2
D: TRBD2
size: NA

CDR3: CTSGDNTYEQYF
DNA: TGCACGTCCGGGGACAATACCTACGAGCAGTACTTC
J: TRBJ2-7
V: TRBV20-1
D: NA
size: NA

CDR3: CASRAGRLNSYEQYF
DNA: TGTGCCAGCAGGGCGGGACGGTTGAATTCCTACGAGCAGTACTTC
J: TRBJ2-7
V: TRBV6-2/TRBV6-3
D: NA
size: few